A single sample gave rise to the 26 T cell receptor beta chains below, sequenced in a study of shared clonotypes between healthy human individuals. Measured with immunoSEQ multiplex PCR; TCRdb has only the in-frame clones, and not every one. The profile covers 600,000 or so clones, with 85% to 95% appearing a single time and 0.095% to 0.14% taken by the ten largest. The naive CD8 population came from CD45RO-negative cells selected for CCR7, without terminally differentiated effector memory CD45RA+ cells. The sequenced sample was naive CD8+ T cells sorted from blood. All receptors derive from a woman in her thirties in good health.

J is TRBJ1-3 and V is TRBV10-3, with a weak D call TRBD1 (5 bases). The CDR3 length is 17 residues. Trimming removed 0 bases at V and 4 bases at J, with 16 bases between. The germline CDR1 and CDR2 sequences are ENHRY and SYGVKD. CDR3 DNA: TGTGCCATCAGTGAGTCGCGGGCGACAGAACTAGGAAACACCATATATTTT. Translating gives CAISESRATELGNTIYF.

The chain couples TRBV7-2 to TRBJ1-2; weak D call: TRBD1 (6 bases). CDR1 and CDR2 (germline): SGHTA, FQGNSA. CDR3 length: 14 amino acids. The V gene lost 2 bases and the J gene lost 7 bases, with 14 bases spanning the gap. The CDR3 protein is CASSLISGGGGYTF. Here the CDR3 DNA reads TGTGCCAGCAGCTTAATTAGCGGGGGCGGTGGCTACACCTTC.

This chain joins TRBV28 and TRBJ2-2, with unresolved D. V dropped 8 bases and J dropped 0 bases, with 7 bases sitting between them. Germline V lookup: CDR1 MDHEN, CDR2 SYDVKM. The CDR3 contains 13 residues. This CDR3 is CASAETNTGELFF. The CDR3 coding sequence is TGTGCCAGCGCGGAAACGAACACCGGGGAGCTGTTTTTT. Supplemented by reference TRBV28 and TRBJ2-2, the full variable domain reads DVKVTQSSRYLVKRTGEKVFLECVQDMDHENMFWYRQDPGLGLRLIYFSYDVKMKEKGDIPEGYSVSREKKERFSLILESASTNQTSMYLCASAETNTGELFFGEGSRLTVL.

This clone was counted a single time. V usage is TRBV27 and J usage is TRBJ1-4, with D maybe TRBD1 (5 bases). There are 13 residues in the CDR3. The V gene's germline CDR1 is MNHEY and CDR2 SMNVEV (reference sequence). Trimming shortened V by 5 bases and J by 3 bases, and 7 bases separated the two germline ends. The CDR3 spells CASSAGPNEKLFF. DNA of the CDR3: TGTGCCAGCAGTGCGGGACCTAATGAAAAACTGTTTTTT.

The chain joins TRBV29-1 to TRBJ1-2; weak D call: TRBD1 (5 bases). Trimming stripped 1 base from V and 1 base from J, with 7 bases between. The CDR3 runs 13 residues. Germline CDR1 and CDR2: SQVTM and ANQGSEA. The CDR3 coding sequence is TGCAGCGTTGAAGGGGGCAGTAACTATGGCTACACCTTC. Encoded protein: CSVEGGSNYGYTF.

V usage is TRBV19 and J usage is TRBJ2-3; 9 positions agree with TRBD1. The V and J ends lost 6 bases and 0 bases, in that order; junction bases with no gene match: 10. Germline V gives CDR1 LNHDA, CDR2 SQIVND (reference sequence). This CDR3 comprises 17 residues. The CDR3 protein is CASSTIRDRVSTDTQYF. Here the CDR3 DNA reads TGTGCCAGTAGCACAATCCGGGACAGGGTTAGCACAGATACGCAGTATTTT.

This sequence joins TRBV29-1 and TRBJ2-2, with D uncertain. CDR3 length: 16 residues. Germline loops: CDR1 SQVTM, CDR2 ANQGSEA. The V end lost 1 base, the J end lost 4 bases, and 16 bases lay between the germline ends. CDR3 amino acids: CSVEGTSTSGTGELFF. CDR3 nucleotide sequence: TGCAGCGTTGAAGGGACCTCGACGTCGGGCACCGGGGAGCTGTTTTTT.

The genes are TRBV7-9 and TRBJ2-3, with 9 nucleotides matching TRBD1. Trimming removed 1 base from V and 5 bases from J; junction bases left unmatched: 4. The length of the CDR3 is 15 residues. Germline values: CDR1 SEHNR, CDR2 FQNEAQ (reference sequence). The CDR3 loop reads CASSLEQGAVDTQYF. Here the CDR3 DNA reads TGTGCCAGCAGCTTAGAACAGGGGGCGGTAGATACGCAGTATTTT.

This chain joins TRBV6-5 and TRBJ2-7, with D maybe TRBD1 (6 bases). Germline V gene data show CDR1 as MNHEY and CDR2 as SVGAGI. This CDR3 is 13 amino acids long. The V end lost 6 bases, the J end lost 2 bases, and 11 bases lay between the germline ends. As DNA, the CDR3 is TGTGCCAGCAGCCGACAGGCAGCCTACGAGCAGTACTTC. Protein product: CASSRQAAYEQYF.

The chain is built from TRBV6-5 and TRBJ2-5; D might be TRBD2 (5 bases). The J call is doubtful: the DNA matches TRBJ2-7 better. Germline values: CDR1 MNHEY, CDR2 SVGAGI. The CDR3 length is 16 residues. DNA for the CDR3: TGTGCCAGCAGTTACTCGATCGGACTCACGACCTACGAGCAGTACTTC. It yields the protein CASSYSIGLTTYEQYF.

The chain carries TRBV28 and TRBJ2-7, with 10 bases aligning to TRBD1. With V trimmed by 4 bases and J by 7 bases, 7 bases remained unmatched. The CDR3 sequence is 14 residues long. Germline V gene data show CDR1 as MDHEN and CDR2 as SYDVKM. The CDR3, as DNA: TGTGCCAGCAGTTCAGCCGGGACAGGGGTTGAGCAGTACTTC. It yields the protein CASSSAGTGVEQYF.

The chain recombines TRBV6-5 with TRBJ2-5, with 11 positions matching TRBD2. This CDR3 contains 14 residues. Germline V gives CDR1 MNHEY, CDR2 SVGAGI. Losses at the gene ends were 5 bases for V and 4 bases for J; bases not matched to a gene: 3. CDR3 bases: TGTGCCAGCAGTCTAGCGGGAGGCCGAGAGACCCAGTACTTC. Protein: CASSLAGGRETQYF.

This clone was recorded once. The V gene is TRBV9, the J gene TRBJ2-7, with 8 nucleotides matching TRBD1. CDR1 and CDR2 from the germline V gene are SGDLS and YYNGEE. There are 13 residues in the CDR3. V was pared by 4 bases and J by 3 bases, with 3 bases of the junction left unmatched. CDR3 nucleotides: TGTGCCAGCAGCCTTGGGACAGGCTACGAGCAGTACTTC. It translates to CASSLGTGYEQYF.

V gene TRBV13 combines with J gene TRBJ2-2; D is possibly TRBD2 (5 bases). The germline V and J ends were trimmed by 6 bases and 6 bases, with 11 bases remaining between them. The CDR3 runs 13 residues. Looked up from germline, CDR1 is PRHDT and CDR2 is FYEKMQ (reference sequence). This CDR3 is CASSQLVSGELFF. CDR3 nucleotide sequence: TGTGCCAGCAGTCAACTAGTTTCCGGGGAGCTGTTTTTT.

The chain is built from TRBV4-2 and TRBJ1-1, with D tentatively TRBD1 (5 bases). This CDR3 spans 17 amino acids. V gave up 1 base and J gave up 1 base, with 16 bases separating them. CDR1 and CDR2 (germline): LGHNA, YNFKEQ. The CDR3 loop reads CASSQGGRGGPNTEAFF. The CDR3, as DNA: TGTGCCAGCAGCCAAGGTGGGAGGGGAGGGCCGAACACTGAAGCTTTCTTT.

The chain employs TRBV5-1 and TRBJ2-7; D is undetermined. Germline lookup yields CDR1 SGHRS and CDR2 YFSETQ. The V end lost 2 bases, the J end lost 1 base, and 10 bases lay between the germline ends. The CDR3 length is 14 residues. The DNA for the CDR3 is TGCGCCAGCAGCTTCCGGTCGGAGTCCTACGAGCAGTACTTC. Residues: CASSFRSESYEQYF.

Concerning this clone itself: This sample includes further DNA sequences coding for the same CDR3. CDR3 sequence reads: CASSLNNEQFF. The CDR3, as DNA: TGCGCCAGCAGCCTAAACAATGAGCAGTTCTTC. This chain uses TRBV5-1 with TRBJ2-1; D uncertain. This CDR3 comprises 11 residues. The germline V gene has CDR1 SGHRS and CDR2 YFSETQ. The V gene lost 4 bases and the J gene lost 5 bases, with 4 bases spanning the gap.

V and J are TRBV7-9 and TRBJ1-1; D uncertain. V dropped 4 bases and J dropped 5 bases, with 23 bases sitting between them. The CDR3 has 17 residues. Germline V CDR1 and CDR2: SEHNR, FQNEAQ (reference sequence). CDR3 amino acids: CASSSTSHRGSGTEAFF. The DNA for the CDR3 is TGTGCCAGCAGCTCCACCTCCCATCGAGGGAGTGGAACTGAAGCTTTCTTT.

The chain recombines TRBV15 with TRBJ1-4; TRBD1 agrees at 7 bases. The CDR3 spans 13 residues. Germline-derived CDR1 and CDR2 are LNHNV and YYDKDF (reference sequence). V lost 5 bases and J lost 10; bases outside the gene matches: 7. This CDR3 is CATSRDRGGKLFF. The CDR3 coding sequence is TGTGCCACCAGCCGGGACAGAGGTGGAAAACTGTTTTTT.

The chain uses TRBV6-1 and TRBJ1-1; 10 nucleotides agree with TRBD1. Trimming removed 2 bases from V and 4 bases from J; junction bases left unmatched: 1. Per the germline V gene, CDR1 is MNHNS and CDR2 is SASEGT. This CDR3 comprises 14 residues. The chain's CDR3 is CASSEWTGGTEAFF. CDR3 nucleotides: TGTGCCAGCAGTGAATGGACAGGGGGCACTGAAGCTTTCTTT.

This chain uses TRBV29-1 with TRBJ2-1, with D unresolved. The CDR3 runs 15 residues. In germline, CDR1 is SQVTM, CDR2 ANQGSEA. V gave up 2 bases and J gave up 8 bases, with 19 bases separating them. CDR3 region: CSVENWRRSGYEQFF. In nucleotides, the CDR3 is TGCAGCGTTGAAAACTGGCGGAGAAGTGGCTATGAGCAGTTCTTC.

The J gene is TRBJ2-1, the V gene TRBV27; D ambiguous. The CDR3 is 12 residues long. V was trimmed by 7 bases and J by 10 bases, leaving 14 bases between them. The germline V gene encodes CDR1 MNHEY and CDR2 SMNVEV (reference sequence). Written as DNA, the CDR3 is TGTGCCAGCATGGGTACCTCTTGGGAGCAGTTCTTC. Residues: CASMGTSWEQFF.

This chain uses TRBV29-1 with TRBJ2-1; the D gene is possibly TRBD2 (6 bases). This CDR3 contains 14 residues. The V gene's germline CDR1 is SQVTM and CDR2 ANQGSEA. V dropped 0 bases and J dropped 3 bases, with 9 bases sitting between them. DNA of the CDR3: TGCAGCGTTGAAGACGGGAGCCACTACAATGAGCAGTTCTTC. It is translated as CSVEDGSHYNEQFF.

This rearrangement joins TRBV7-9 to TRBJ2-7, with D maybe TRBD2 (6 bases). The CDR3 has 14 amino acids. Germline V lookup: CDR1 SEHNR, CDR2 FQNEAQ (reference sequence). V was trimmed by 4 bases and J by 3 bases, leaving 13 bases between them. The CDR3, as DNA: TGTGCCAGCAGCTCCCCGGGACTTGACTACGAGCAGTACTTC. This sequence encodes CASSSPGLDYEQYF.

This chain links TRBV9 with TRBJ2-1; D not resolved. Germline V gene sequence: CDR1 SGDLS, CDR2 YYNGEE. The CDR3 has 13 residues. V lost 2 bases, J lost 6 bases, and 9 bases lay in between. CDR3 residues: CASSVSRSNEQFF. CDR3 sequence (DNA): TGTGCCAGCAGCGTTTCACGAAGCAATGAGCAGTTCTTC.

The chain carries TRBV7-8 and TRBJ2-6; possible D gene TRBD2, 5 bases. The CDR3 consists of 16 residues. Per germline, CDR1 SGHVS and CDR2 FQNEAQ. Trimming stripped 3 bases from V and 4 bases from J, with 13 bases between. In nucleotides, the CDR3 is TGTGCCAGCAGCTTTGTGGGAGTAGGGGGGGCCAACGTCCTGACTTTC. Amino acid sequence: CASSFVGVGGANVLTF.